The sequence of this TCR beta chain was determined in a study of regulatory T cells in long-lasting Graves disease. Across the whole study: Antithyroid drug exposure in newly diagnosed Graves' patients had lasted under 3 months. Study observations and caveats: Public clonotype sharing was higher in persistent than newly diagnosed patients. Lower TCR diversity was seen in persistent Graves' patients than in newly diagnosed ones.

Time point noted: newly diagnosed GD, antithyroid drugs for less than 3 months. Scientists built the TCR library using RNA that was extracted from PBMCs. This clonotype was counted at least ten times. No antigen is known for it. Per the germline V gene, CDR1 is MNHGY and CDR2 is SVAAGI. This CDR3 comprises 16 residues. V lost 3 bases and J lost 8, with 19 bases in between. For TCR beta, libraries came from iRepertoire HTBI primers and Arm-PCR of CDR3 regions. TCRdb reprocessed the multiplex PCR reads via MiXCR and lists one record per CDR3 protein. The sample comprises 300,000 to 400,000 distinct CDR3 sequences, roughly 15% of which are singletons, and around a fifth rests with the top ten.

V is TRBV6-9 and J is TRBJ2-2, with D uncertain. This TCR derives from a female donor with Graves disease. This sample comprised peripheral blood mononuclear cells (PBMCs), obtained at new diagnosis, from a patient treated with antithyroid drugs. As DNA, the CDR3 is TGTGCCAGCAGTTACCGCTTGTTGGAACTATCGGGGGAGCTGTTTTTT. It is translated as CASSYRLLELSGELFF.